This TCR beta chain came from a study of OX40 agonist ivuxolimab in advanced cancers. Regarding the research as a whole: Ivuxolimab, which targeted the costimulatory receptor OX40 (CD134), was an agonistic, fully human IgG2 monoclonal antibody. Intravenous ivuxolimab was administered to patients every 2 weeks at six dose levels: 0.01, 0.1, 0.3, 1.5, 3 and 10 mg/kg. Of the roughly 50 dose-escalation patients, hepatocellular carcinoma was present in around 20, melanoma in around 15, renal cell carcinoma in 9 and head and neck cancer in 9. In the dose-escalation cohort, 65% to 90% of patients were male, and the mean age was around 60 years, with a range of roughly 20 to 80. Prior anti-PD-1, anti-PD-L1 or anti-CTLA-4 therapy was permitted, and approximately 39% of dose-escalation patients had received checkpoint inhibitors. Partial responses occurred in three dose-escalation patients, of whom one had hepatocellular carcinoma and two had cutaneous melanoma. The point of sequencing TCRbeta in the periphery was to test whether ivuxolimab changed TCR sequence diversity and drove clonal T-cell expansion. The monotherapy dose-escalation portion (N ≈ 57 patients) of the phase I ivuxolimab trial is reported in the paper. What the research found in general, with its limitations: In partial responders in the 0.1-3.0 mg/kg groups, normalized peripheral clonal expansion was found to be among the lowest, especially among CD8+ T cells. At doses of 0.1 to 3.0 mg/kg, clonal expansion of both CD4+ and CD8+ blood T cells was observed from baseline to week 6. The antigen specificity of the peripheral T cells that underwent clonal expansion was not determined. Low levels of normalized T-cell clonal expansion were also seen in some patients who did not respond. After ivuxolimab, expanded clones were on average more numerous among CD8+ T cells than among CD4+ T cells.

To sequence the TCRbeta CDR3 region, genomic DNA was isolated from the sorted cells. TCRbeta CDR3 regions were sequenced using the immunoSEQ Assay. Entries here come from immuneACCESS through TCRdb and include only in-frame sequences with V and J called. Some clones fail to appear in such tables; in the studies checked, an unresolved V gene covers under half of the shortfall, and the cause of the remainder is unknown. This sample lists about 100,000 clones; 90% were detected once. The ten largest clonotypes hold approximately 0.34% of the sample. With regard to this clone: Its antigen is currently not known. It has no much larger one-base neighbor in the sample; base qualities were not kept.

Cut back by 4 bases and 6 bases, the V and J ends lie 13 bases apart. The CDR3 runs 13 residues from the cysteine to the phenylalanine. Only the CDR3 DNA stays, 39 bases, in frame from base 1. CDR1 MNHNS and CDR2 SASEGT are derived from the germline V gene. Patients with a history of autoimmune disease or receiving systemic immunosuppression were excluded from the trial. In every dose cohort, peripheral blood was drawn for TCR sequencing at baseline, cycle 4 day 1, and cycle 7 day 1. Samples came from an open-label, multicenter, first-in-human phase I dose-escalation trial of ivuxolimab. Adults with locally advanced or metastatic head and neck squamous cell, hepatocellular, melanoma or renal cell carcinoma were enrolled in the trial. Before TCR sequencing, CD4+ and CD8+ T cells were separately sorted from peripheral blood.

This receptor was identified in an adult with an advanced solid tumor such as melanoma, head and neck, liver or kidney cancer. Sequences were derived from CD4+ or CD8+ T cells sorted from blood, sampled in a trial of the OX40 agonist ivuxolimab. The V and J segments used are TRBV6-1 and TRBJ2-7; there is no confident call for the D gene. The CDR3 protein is CASSARVRGEQYF. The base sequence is TGTGCCAGCAGTGCCCGGGTCAGAGGCGAGCAGTACTTC.